This is a list of T cell receptor beta chains from one sample in a study of healthy donors' naive CD4 and CD8 T cells. One entry per CDR3 protein results from TCRdb running MiXCR on the reads. The data contain approximately 180,000 distinct CDR3 sequences, over 60% of them singletons. Material: naive CD4+ and CD8+ T cells sorted from blood, pooled from several donors. The receptors were sampled from a pool of human donors in good health; the sample pools cells from several healthy donors. Each CDR3 is given without its conserved first and last residue.

J	V	CDR3
TRBJ2-1	TRBV19	ASSISVYNEQF
TRBJ2-7	TRBV6-1	ASSEASGTSYEQY
TRBJ2-5	TRBV10-2	ASRTGLADQETQY
TRBJ2-1	TRBV27	ASSLSGFSYNEQF
TRBJ2-1	TRBV5-6	ASSPGLAGTYNEQF
TRBJ2-3	TRBV10-3	AISDGQGTDTQY
TRBJ2-7	TRBV19	ASSILDRGHEQY
TRBJ2-1	TRBV29-1	SAPNRLALYNEQF
TRBJ1-2	TRBV4-2	ASSPRLGYGYT
TRBJ2-1	TRBV6-6	ANSYSGQGGCNEQF
TRBJ2-1	TRBV7-8	ASSLVLAGHYNEQF
TRBJ2-1	TRBV4-3	ASSQALTGGNEQF
TRBJ2-1	TRBV29-1	TGRSSYNEQF
TRBJ2-3	TRBV27	ASSLYWGSTDTQY
TRBJ1-5	TRBV15	ATSSRVGQPQH
TRBJ1-5	TRBV19	ASSMTGGSNQPQH
TRBJ2-1	TRBV7-9	ASSFPERGDRNEQF
TRBJ2-7	TRBV5-6	ASSLGGQAYEQY
TRBJ2-1	TRBV6-5	ASRPGTIPYMEQF
TRBJ1-2	TRBV27	ASSFTPNYGYT
TRBJ1-2	TRBV29-1	SVTGYT
TRBJ2-1	TRBV4-3	ASSRVGQYLYNEQF
TRBJ1-2	TRBV19	ASSSLGSAMDGYT
TRBJ2-2	TRBV10-2	ASSEPGGVRSGELF
TRBJ2-1	TRBV3-1	ASSQAVHNEQF
TRBJ1-5	TRBV6-2/TRBV6-3	ASSYLRLQPQH
TRBJ1-2	TRBV19	ASSSPGQGEYGYT
TRBJ1-2	TRBV28	ASSQYPRVGLYGYT
TRBJ2-7	TRBV27	ASTFGTPGDYEQY
TRBJ2-7	TRBV6-6	ASSRRSIIYEQY
TRBJ2-1	TRBV29-1	SVGLLAGGSYNEQF
TRBJ2-1	TRBV7-8	ASSLGGGFSYNEQF
TRBJ2-7	TRBV27	ASSLSKGYRAYEQY
TRBJ2-1	TRBV30	AWTFGELVGYEQF
TRBJ1-2	TRBV29-1	SVVRGPNYGYT
TRBJ2-1	TRBV29-1	SVEGRGAGGYNEQF
TRBJ2-7	TRBV19	ASREIGDYEQY